Here is one TCR beta chain with its context. Germline values: CDR1 MNHNS, CDR2 SASEGT. The CDR3 extends over 13 amino acids. Trimming stripped 0 bases from V and 6 bases from J, with 8 bases between. The data belong to a study of radiotherapy plus CTLA-4 blockade in lung cancer. Profiled with immunoSEQ multiplex PCR; TCRdb holds only in-frame clones, not every one. The sample has 75,000 to 95,000 clones, around 83% seen once. This clonotype was obtained from a human donor with non-small cell lung cancer that progressed on radiotherapy plus ipilimumab. This chain joins TRBV6-1 and TRBJ1-2, with D tentatively TRBD1 (6 bases). The sample consisted of peripheral blood, taken from a patient treated with radiotherapy plus ipilimumab. This chain's CDR3 is CASSEARGHGYTF. DNA of the CDR3: TGTGCCAGCAGTGAAGCCAGGGGCCATGGCTACACCTTC.